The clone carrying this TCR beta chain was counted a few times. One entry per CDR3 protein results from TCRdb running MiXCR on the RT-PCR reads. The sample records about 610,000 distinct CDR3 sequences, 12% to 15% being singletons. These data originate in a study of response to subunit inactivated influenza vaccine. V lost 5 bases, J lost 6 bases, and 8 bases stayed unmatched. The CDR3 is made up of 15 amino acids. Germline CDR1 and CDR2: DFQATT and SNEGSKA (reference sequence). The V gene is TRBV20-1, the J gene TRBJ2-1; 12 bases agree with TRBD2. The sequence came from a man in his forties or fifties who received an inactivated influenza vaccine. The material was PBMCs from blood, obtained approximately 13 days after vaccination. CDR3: CSALRASGGANEQFF. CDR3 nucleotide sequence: TGCAGTGCTCTTAGAGCTAGCGGGGGGGCCAATGAGCAGTTCTTC.